Presented here are 17 T cell receptor beta chains from one specimen sequenced in a study of shared clonotypes between healthy human individuals. Positive CCR7 selection of CD45RO-negative cells yielded the naive CD8 cells, and terminally differentiated effector memory CD45RA+ cells were excluded. Produced via immunoSEQ multiplex PCR; TCRdb's table is partial and in-frame only. The sample lists roughly 2,000,000 clones, less than 95% occurring once. The sample consisted of naive CD8+ T cells sorted from blood. Receptor source: a man aged 18-30 years in good health.

This clone was seen a single time. This chain uses TRBV15 with TRBJ2-5; TRBD2 is a possible D gene (6 bases). The V gene lost 6 bases and the J gene lost 2 bases, with 10 bases spanning the gap. Germline V gene lookup returns CDR1 LNHNV and CDR2 YYDKDF (reference sequence). CDR3 length: 13 amino acids. The CDR3 bases are TGTGCCACCAGACTAGCTAGTCAAGAGACCCAGTACTTC. This translates into CATRLASQETQYF. Based on the CDR3 plus reference TRBV15 and TRBJ2-5, the full variable domain is DAMVIQNPRYQVTQFGKPVTLSCSQTLNHNVMYWYQQKSSQAPKLLFHYYDKDFNNEADTPDNFQSRRPNTSFCFLDIRSPGLGDTAMYLCATRLASQETQYFGPGTRLLVL.

The V gene is TRBV5-1, the J gene TRBJ2-7; a possible D gene is TRBD1 (5 bases). Germline CDR1 reads SGHRS; CDR2 reads YFSETQ. The CDR3 runs 14 residues. With 2 bases removed from V and 2 bases from J, the gap between germline ends came to 11 bases. CDR3 region: CASSFLDTTYEQYF. In DNA, the CDR3 is TGCGCCAGCAGCTTCCTGGACACCACCTACGAGCAGTACTTC. Drawing the rest from reference TRBV5-1 and TRBJ2-7, the complete variable domain is KAGVTQTPRYLIKTRGQQVTLSCSPISGHRSVSWYQQTPGQGLQFLFEYFSETQRNKGNFPGRFSGRQFSNSRSEMNVSTLELGDSALYLCASSFLDTTYEQYFGPGTRLTVT.

The rearrangement uses TRBV4-1 and TRBJ2-7; D is possibly TRBD1 (6 bases). This CDR3 is 16 amino acids long. The germline gives CDR1 MGHRA, CDR2 YSYEKL. The V end was cut by 0 bases, the J end by 0 bases, with 12 bases between. CDR3 loop: CASSQERDTYSYEQYF. As DNA, the CDR3 is TGCGCCAGCAGCCAAGAACGGGACACCTACTCCTACGAGCAGTACTTC.

V usage is TRBV6-1 and J usage is TRBJ2-1, with TRBD1 identical over 7 bases. Germline trimming cut 2 bases from V and 4 bases from J; bases unmatched to any gene: 8. Germline CDR1 and CDR2: MNHNS and SASEGT. The CDR3 loop spans 16 amino acids. This CDR3 is CASSENRDSQYNEQFF. DNA of the CDR3: TGTGCCAGCAGTGAAAATCGGGACAGCCAGTACAATGAGCAGTTCTTC.

The J gene is TRBJ1-2, the V gene TRBV28, with D possibly being TRBD1 (5 bases). Trimming removed 3 bases at V and 6 bases at J, with 14 bases between. CDR1 is MDHEN and CDR2 is SYDVKM in the germline V gene. The CDR3 runs 14 residues. As DNA, the CDR3 is TGTGCCAGCAGTTTCCTGACAATGGGGGATGGCTACACCTTC. Amino acid sequence: CASSFLTMGDGYTF.

The gene calls are TRBV7-9 and TRBJ2-7, with 10 bases matching TRBD1. V shed 1 base and J 4 bases; nucleotides not matched to a gene: 4. Germline assignment: CDR1 SEHNR and CDR2 FQNEAQ (reference sequence). The CDR3 sequence is 15 residues long. The CDR3 spells CASSLGQGAIYEQYF. As DNA, the CDR3 is TGTGCCAGCAGCTTAGGACAGGGGGCGATTTACGAGCAGTACTTC.

This clone has only one observation. V is TRBV2 and J is TRBJ1-2; D is possibly TRBD1 (6 bases). V lost 6 bases and J 6 bases, leaving 17 bases between the germline ends. The CDR3 runs 14 residues. Germline lookup yields CDR1 SNHLY and CDR2 FYNNEI. The CDR3 loop is CASSSPEGGNGYTF. The CDR3 nucleotides read TGTGCCAGCAGCTCCCCCGAGGGGGGGAATGGCTACACCTTC.

Only one count was recorded for this clone. The chain employs TRBV30 and TRBJ1-5; 8 bases align to TRBD1. The CDR3 is 12 residues long. Germline CDR1 and CDR2: GTSNPN and SVGIG (reference sequence). Losses at the gene ends were 5 bases for V and 10 bases for J; bases not matched to a gene: 7. DNA for the CDR3: TGTGCCTGGGGACAGGGATCGGTCCCCCAGCATTTT. It translates to CAWGQGSVPQHF.

The chain is built from TRBV27 and TRBJ1-4, with D perhaps matching TRBD1 (6 bases). Per germline, CDR1 MNHEY and CDR2 SMNVEV (reference sequence). The CDR3 loop spans 13 amino acids. Deletions cut 4 bases from V and 3 bases from J, with 6 bases between. The CDR3 protein is CASSWGPNEKLFF. CDR3 nucleotides: TGTGCCAGCAGTTGGGGGCCTAATGAAAAACTGTTTTTT. Together with reference TRBV27 and TRBJ1-4, the CDR3 gives the full variable domain: EAQVTQNPRYLITVTGKKLTVTCSQNMNHEYMSWYRQDPGLGLRQIYYSMNVEVTDKGDVPEGYKVSRKEKRNFPLILESPSPNQTSLYFCASSWGPNEKLFFGSGTQLSVL.

This clone occurred once. The V gene is TRBV29-1, the J gene TRBJ2-1; TRBD1 agrees at 9 bases. With 5 bases clipped from V and 3 bases from J, the junction kept 8 bases outside the gene matches. This CDR3 has 15 residues. Per germline, CDR1 SQVTM and CDR2 ANQGSEA. CDR3: CSVSRGDRVYNEQFF. The CDR3 nucleotides read TGCAGCGTTTCCCGGGGGGACAGGGTCTACAATGAGCAGTTCTTC.

The J gene is TRBJ1-1, the V gene TRBV6-5, with a weak D call TRBD1 (5 bases). Germline values: CDR1 MNHEY, CDR2 SVGAGI. This CDR3 has 16 residues. V was shortened by 0 bases and J by 4 bases, with 15 bases between the two germline ends. The DNA for the CDR3 is TGTGCCAGCAGTTACTCTTCGGGGGAGGGGTTCACTGAAGCTTTCTTT. Protein: CASSYSSGEGFTEAFF.

The rearrangement links TRBV19 to TRBJ1-4, with D possibly TRBD1 on 6 matching bases. CDR1 LNHDA and CDR2 SQIVND come from the germline V gene (reference sequence). The CDR3 consists of 17 residues. V shed 1 base and J shed 5 bases, with 17 bases lying between them. DNA for the CDR3: TGTGCCAGTAGTATAGGGTTTGGGGGGCTCGACAATGAAAAACTGTTTTTT. Protein product: CASSIGFGGLDNEKLFF.

The chain has TRBV13 and TRBJ2-2, with TRBD1 matching 9 bases. Germline V gene sequence: CDR1 PRHDT, CDR2 FYEKMQ (reference sequence). This CDR3 contains 15 residues. The trim removed 5 bases at V and 6 bases at J, leaving 7 bases unmatched. CDR3 DNA sequence: TGTGCCAGCAGCGCCGGGACAGGGATAGCCGGGGAGCTGTTTTTT. Translating gives CASSAGTGIAGELFF.

The chain is built from TRBV9 and TRBJ2-1; TRBD2 agrees at 7 bases. The CDR3 runs to 17 residues. V trimming: 3 bases; J trimming: 1 base; junction bases outside the gene matches: 10. CDR1 is SGDLS, CDR2 YYNGEE, per germline. This CDR3 reads CASSATSGAGSYNEQFF. As DNA, the CDR3 is TGTGCCAGCAGCGCAACGTCTGGAGCGGGATCCTACAATGAGCAGTTCTTC.

In its sample, this clone was seen once. The chain links TRBV5-6 to TRBJ2-2, with D possibly TRBD1 on 5 matching bases. The V gene's germline CDR1 is SGHDT and CDR2 YYEEEE. This CDR3 has 15 residues. The V end was cut by 4 bases, the J end by 7 bases, with 17 bases between. For the CDR3, the DNA is TGTGCCAGCAGCCCCGGACCAGGGTGGATCGGGGAGCTGTTTTTT. The encoded protein is CASSPGPGWIGELFF.

The chain links TRBV27 to TRBJ2-7; no clear D. V gave up 3 bases and J gave up 5 bases, with 11 bases separating them. This CDR3 spans 13 amino acids. Germline loops: CDR1 MNHEY, CDR2 SMNVEV (reference sequence). CDR3 amino acids: CASSLWLGHEQYF. Written as DNA, the CDR3 is TGTGCCAGCAGTTTGTGGCTAGGGCACGAGCAGTACTTC.

This rearrangement joins TRBV29-1 to TRBJ2-1; weak D call: TRBD1 (7 bases). CDR3 length: 15 residues. Per germline, CDR1 SQVTM and CDR2 ANQGSEA. V shed 5 bases and J shed 8 bases, with 22 bases lying between them. For the CDR3, the DNA is TGCAGCGTTTGGCCCCTCGGACAGGAGGGGTATGAGCAGTTCTTC. Its protein product is CSVWPLGQEGYEQFF.